These 19 T cell receptor beta chains originate from one sample sequenced in a study of beta chain features in type 1 diabetes. The study's findings and limits: Among patients with Type 1 diabetes, TCRB CDR3s were moderately but significantly shorter in every one of the four CD4+ subsets.

Investigators reverse transcribed all isolated RNA, so they sequenced expressed TCRB transcripts. Only in-frame clones appear in the TCRdb table, and some are missing; sequencing was by immunoSEQ multiplex PCR. The table lists 300,000 to 350,000 clones, approximately 13% of them singletons. Their target antigens are unknown. Sequencing was performed on naive CD4+ T cells from blood. The receptors here all came from a young woman with type 1 diabetes.

The chain links TRBV29-1 to TRBJ1-2; possible D gene TRBD1, 5 bases. This CDR3 region has 11 residues. CDR1 and CDR2 from the germline V gene are SQVTM and ANQGSEA. V shed 5 bases and J shed 3 bases, with 7 bases lying between them. The CDR3 DNA reads TGCAGCGTTCGACAGCACTATGGCTACACCTTC. The encoded protein is CSVRQHYGYTF.

This clone was seen a few times. V is TRBV4-1 and J is TRBJ2-2, with 10 bases that match TRBD2. The CDR3 extends over 16 amino acids. The V and J ends lost 4 bases and 1 base, in that order; junction bases with no gene match: 3. Germline-derived CDR1 and CDR2 are MGHRA and YSYEKL. For the CDR3, the DNA is TGCGCCAGCAGCCTCGGACTAGCGGAGAACACCGGGGAGCTGTTTTTT. Amino acids: CASSLGLAENTGELFF.

This clone was counted only a few times. The rearrangement links TRBV28 to TRBJ1-5; D is unresolved. Trimming removed 7 bases at V and 4 bases at J, with 17 bases between. Per germline, CDR1 MDHEN and CDR2 SYDVKM. This CDR3 has 15 amino acids. The CDR3 DNA sequence: TGTGCCAGCAATCCCCACCAGGCGGGGAATCAGCCCCAGCATTTT. Translating gives CASNPHQAGNQPQHF.

This clone was seen more than once but under ten times. This chain joins TRBV29-1 and TRBJ1-4; 7 bases fit TRBD1. Trimming removed 6 bases from V and 8 bases from J; junction bases left unmatched: 12. The CDR3 is 14 amino acids. Germline V gives CDR1 SQVTM, CDR2 ANQGSEA. CDR3 nucleotide sequence: TGCAGCGTGGACATTACAGGGGCGAGGGAAAAACTGTTTTTT. Encoded protein: CSVDITGAREKLFF.

This chain's CDR3 is CASNRGTGETQYF. As DNA, the CDR3 is TGTGCCAGTAATAGGGGGACAGGGGAGACCCAGTACTTC. V is TRBV19 and J is TRBJ2-5, with TRBD1 identical over 9 bases. From germline, CDR1 is LNHDA and CDR2 SQIVND (reference sequence). Germline trimming cut 7 bases from V and 5 bases from J; bases unmatched to any gene: 5. The CDR3 totals 13 residues.

The rearrangement joins TRBV11-2 to TRBJ2-5; TRBD2 might be the D (7 bases). Trimming pared 5 bases from V and 1 base from J, leaving 17 bases between. There are 16 residues in the CDR3. Germline CDR1 reads SGHAT; CDR2 reads FQNNGV. CDR3 region: CASSRGGAGVQETQYF. As DNA, the CDR3 is TGTGCCAGCAGCAGAGGGGGGGCAGGTGTCCAAGAGACCCAGTACTTC.

In nucleotides, the CDR3 is TGTGCCAGCTCAGCGCAGGTCTACGAGCAGTACTTC. It is translated as CASSAQVYEQYF. The chain has TRBV18 and TRBJ2-7; D is ambiguous. Germline values: CDR1 KGHSH, CDR2 LQKENI. This CDR3 has 12 residues. V lost 5 bases to trimming and J lost 3 bases, with 8 bases between them.

This clone was detected a few times. The V and J genes are TRBV5-6 and TRBJ2-4; 9 bases align to TRBD1. V shed 3 bases, J shed 8 bases, and the junction held 0 bases outside the gene matches. CDR1 is SGHDT, CDR2 YYEEEE, per germline. The CDR3 contains 12 residues. The CDR3 coding sequence is TGTGCCAGCAGCTGGGACAGGGACATTCAGTACTTC. As protein: CASSWDRDIQYF.

J is TRBJ1-3 and V is TRBV7-9; the match to TRBD1 covers 7 bases. The V gene's germline CDR1 is SEHNR and CDR2 FQNEAQ (reference sequence). The CDR3 is made up of 16 amino acids. Trimming removed 5 bases from V and 7 bases from J; junction bases left unmatched: 14. The CDR3 DNA sequence: TGTGCCAGCAGCCCGTCAGGACAGGTGTTGGCTAACACCATATATTTT. Translation gives CASSPSGQVLANTIYF.

This clone was found a few times. The J gene is TRBJ2-5, the V gene TRBV7-2; 14 bases are a match to TRBD2. Trimming cost V 4 bases and J 5 bases; bases outside gene matches: 6. Germline CDR1 SGHTA, CDR2 FQGNSA. This CDR3 contains 16 residues. The DNA for the CDR3 is TGTGCCAGCAGCTCACGACTAGCGGGAGGGTACGAGACCCAGTACTTC. Its translation is CASSSRLAGGYETQYF.

V usage is TRBV6-5 and J usage is TRBJ2-2; D gene ambiguous. V was cut by 0 bases and J by 1 base, with 6 bases left in between. CDR3 length: 15 amino acids. CDR1 and CDR2 (germline): MNHEY, SVGAGI. The CDR3 reads CASSYSSGNTGELFF. The CDR3 region has the DNA TGTGCCAGCAGTTACTCTAGTGGGAACACCGGGGAGCTGTTTTTT.

The chain joins TRBV7-9 to TRBJ1-1, with D hard to call. Between the trimmed V and J ends, which lost 3 bases and 4 bases, there was a span of 6 bases. The CDR3 extends over 12 amino acids. Germline V lookup: CDR1 SEHNR, CDR2 FQNEAQ (reference sequence). The CDR3 nucleotides are TGTGCCAGCAGCTTTAGCGGCACTGAAGCTTTCTTT. Amino acid sequence: CASSFSGTEAFF.

Only a few counts were recorded for this clone. The chain carries TRBV5-4 and TRBJ2-5; the D gene is possibly TRBD2 (5 bases). V was pared by 0 bases and J by 5 bases, with 11 bases between. This CDR3 is 14 amino acids long. Germline V gene sequence: CDR1 SGHNT, CDR2 YYREEE (reference sequence). CDR3 protein: CASSLGLAPETQYF. The CDR3, as DNA: TGTGCCAGCAGCTTGGGGCTAGCACCCGAGACCCAGTACTTC.

The V gene is TRBV29-1, the J gene TRBJ1-1, with D maybe TRBD1 (6 bases). V lost 6 bases, J lost 0 bases, and 17 bases lay in between. The CDR3 has 15 residues. The germline CDR1 and CDR2 sequences are SQVTM and ANQGSEA. The CDR3 sequence: CSVDYDRSLNTEAFF. In nucleotides, the CDR3 is TGCAGCGTCGATTACGACAGGAGCTTGAACACTGAAGCTTTCTTT.

The chain is built from TRBV5-4 and TRBJ2-5, with 8 positions matching TRBD2. The CDR3 spans 17 residues. Germline V lookup: CDR1 SGHNT, CDR2 YYREEE (reference sequence). J lost 4 bases, V lost 1 base, and 12 bases had no gene match. Here the CDR3 reads CASSLRSAGGPTETQYF. The DNA for the CDR3 is TGTGCCAGCAGCTTGAGGTCTGCGGGAGGCCCCACAGAGACCCAGTACTTC.

This clone was recorded a few times. CDR3 loop: CASSLSGALDTEAFF. The CDR3 region has the DNA TGCGCCAGCAGCTTGTCAGGGGCCCTTGACACTGAAGCTTTCTTT. This sequence joins TRBV5-1 and TRBJ1-1; the D gene is possibly TRBD1 (6 bases). Germline lookup yields CDR1 SGHRS and CDR2 YFSETQ. This CDR3 has 15 residues. Between the trimmed V and J ends, which lost 1 base and 3 bases, there was a span of 13 bases.

The V and J genes are TRBV18 and TRBJ2-1, with 13 nucleotides matching TRBD2. V trimming: 5 bases; J trimming: 9 bases; junction bases outside the gene matches: 7. Germline V gene lookup returns CDR1 KGHSH and CDR2 LQKENI. CDR3 length: 15 amino acids. The DNA for the CDR3 is TGTGCCAGCTCAACTAGCGGGAGGGCCCTCGGTGAGCAGTTCTTC. Residues: CASSTSGRALGEQFF.

The chain couples TRBV14 to TRBJ1-4, with D perhaps matching TRBD1 (5 bases). Germline-derived CDR1 and CDR2 are SGHDN and FVKESK. Trimming shortened V by 5 bases and J by 8 bases, and 15 bases separated the two germline ends. The CDR3 totals 14 residues. CDR3 nucleotide sequence: TGTGCCAGCAGCTTTATCCGGGACTCGGAAAAACTGTTTTTT. Protein sequence: CASSFIRDSEKLFF. Together with reference TRBV14 and TRBJ1-4, the CDR3 gives the full variable domain: EAGVTQFPSHSVIEKGQTVTLRCDPISGHDNLYWYRRVMGKEIKFLLHFVKESKQDESGMPNNRFLAERTGGTYSTLKVQPAELEDSGVYFCASSFIRDSEKLFFGSGTQLSVL.

The chain uses TRBV19 and TRBJ1-2; TRBD1 matches 9 bases. Germline V gives CDR1 LNHDA, CDR2 SQIVND (reference sequence). V lost 9 bases to trimming and J lost 2 bases; unmatched junction nucleotides: 7. CDR3 length: 14 amino acids. CDR3 in DNA: TGTGCCAGCCGGCGGACAGGGGTGAACTATGGCTACACCTTC. Translation: CASRRTGVNYGYTF. Full variable domain (outside the CDR3, taken from reference TRBV19 and TRBJ1-2): DGGITQSPKYLFRKEGQNVTLSCEQNLNHDAMYWYRQDPGQGLRLIYYSQIVNDFQKGDIAEGYSVSREKKESFPLTVTSAQKNPTAFYLCASRRTGVNYGYTFGSGTRLTVV.